A single sample is the source of the 11 T cell receptor beta chains below, sequenced in a study of T-cell reconstitution after alpha-beta-depleted transplantation in children. Unique molecular identifiers were incorporated when the TCRbeta library was constructed. TCRdb independently ran MiXCR on the PCR reads; one entry per CDR3 protein. The sample holds 300,000 to 350,000 distinct CDR3 sequences, about a quarter seen once. The material was PBMCs, mostly from graft donor cells, obtained 180 days after TCRalphabeta/CD19-depleted stem cell transplant. Source of these receptors: a male patient aged 5 to 17 who had a stem cell transplant for acute lymphoblastic leukemia, so the T cells may come from the graft donor.

The chain joins TRBV20-1 to TRBJ1-1, with D possibly TRBD1 on 6 matching bases. The CDR3 spans 14 residues. CDR1 DFQATT and CDR2 SNEGSKA come from the germline V gene (reference sequence). Trimming removed 6 bases at V and 4 bases at J, with 18 bases between. The CDR3 DNA sequence: TGCAGTGCCCCCCGGGGGGCGGGGAGCACTGAAGCTTTCTTT. Its protein is CSAPRGAGSTEAFF.

At least ten counts were recorded for this clonotype. This sequence joins TRBV5-1 and TRBJ1-1; 7 positions match TRBD1. The CDR3 has 14 residues. With 2 bases clipped from V and 4 bases from J, the junction kept 5 bases outside the gene matches. From germline, CDR1 is SGHRS and CDR2 YFSETQ. The CDR3 nucleotides are TGCGCCAGCAGCTTTCGACAGGGAGGCACTGAAGCTTTCTTT. It encodes CASSFRQGGTEAFF.

The chain uses TRBV5-1 and TRBJ2-5; unclear D gene. V lost 4 bases and J 1 base, leaving 8 bases between the germline ends. The germline V gene encodes CDR1 SGHRS and CDR2 YFSETQ. This CDR3 has 13 residues. CDR3 bases: TGCGCCAGCAGCCCTGCAAGCCAAGAGACCCAGTACTTC. It specifies CASSPASQETQYF. The variable domain in full, completed from reference TRBV5-1 and TRBJ2-5, reads KAGVTQTPRYLIKTRGQQVTLSCSPISGHRSVSWYQQTPGQGLQFLFEYFSETQRNKGNFPGRFSGRQFSNSRSEMNVSTLELGDSALYLCASSPASQETQYFGPGTRLLVL.

The chain joins TRBV14 to TRBJ2-3, with 7 nucleotides matching TRBD2. V lost 0 bases, J lost 2 bases, and 11 bases stayed unmatched. Germline V gene sequence: CDR1 SGHDN, CDR2 FVKESK. CDR3 size: 18 residues. The CDR3 reads CASSQEVQPLAPTDTQYF. In nucleotides, the CDR3 is TGTGCCAGCAGCCAAGAGGTTCAGCCACTAGCGCCCACAGATACGCAGTATTTT.

This clonotype was seen only a few times. This sequence joins TRBV5-1 and TRBJ1-1; D unclear. From germline, CDR1 is SGHRS and CDR2 YFSETQ. The V gene lost 5 bases and the J gene lost 3 bases, with 11 bases spanning the gap. This CDR3 is 13 amino acids long. CDR3: CASRRVLYTEAFF. CDR3 DNA sequence: TGCGCCAGCAGGAGGGTGTTGTACACTGAAGCTTTCTTT. Full variable domain (rest looked up from reference TRBV5-1 and TRBJ1-1): KAGVTQTPRYLIKTRGQQVTLSCSPISGHRSVSWYQQTPGQGLQFLFEYFSETQRNKGNFPGRFSGRQFSNSRSEMNVSTLELGDSALYLCASRRVLYTEAFFGQGTRLTVV.

The chain uses TRBV4-1 and TRBJ1-2; no clear D gene. Trimming pared 0 bases from V and 7 bases from J, leaving 9 bases between. The CDR3 covers 13 residues. CDR1 is MGHRA and CDR2 is YSYEKL in the germline V gene. The CDR3, as DNA: TGCGCCAGCAGCCAAGATCAGTGGGGTGGCTACACCTTC. This sequence encodes CASSQDQWGGYTF.

This clonotype appeared a few times. The chain is built from TRBV20-1 and TRBJ1-1; D gene uncertain. V was trimmed by 4 bases and J by 0 bases, leaving 6 bases between them. This CDR3 has 12 amino acids. In germline, CDR1 is DFQATT, CDR2 SNEGSKA (reference sequence). CDR3 protein: CSAILLNTEAFF. The CDR3 DNA sequence: TGCAGTGCTATACTTCTGAACACTGAAGCTTTCTTT.

This clonotype was detected once. The chain is built from TRBV12-5 and TRBJ1-1, with no clear D. In germline, CDR1 is LGHNT, CDR2 FRNRAP. The CDR3 runs to 15 residues. V shed 1 base and J shed 0 bases, with 9 bases lying between them. The CDR3 loop is CASGLGAGLNTEAFF. The DNA for the CDR3 is TGTGCTAGTGGTTTGGGAGCCGGCTTGAACACTGAAGCTTTCTTT. The full variable domain, with the rest looked up from reference TRBV12-5 and TRBJ1-1, is DARVTQTPRHKVTEMGQEVTMRCQPILGHNTVFWYRQTMMQGLELLAYFRNRAPLDDSGMPKDRFSAEMPDATLATLKIQPSEPRDSAVYFCASGLGAGLNTEAFFGQGTRLTVV.

V usage is TRBV7-7 and J usage is TRBJ2-1, with D possibly TRBD2 on 5 matching bases. This CDR3 is built from 13 residues. The ends were cut back, 6 bases at V and 8 bases at J, with 14 bases in the middle. Germline-derived CDR1 and CDR2 are SSHAT and FNYEAQ (reference sequence). The CDR3 DNA reads as TGTGCCAGCAGTTACACTAGAGGCGATGAGCAGTTCTTC. It encodes CASSYTRGDEQFF.

V is TRBV20-1 and J is TRBJ2-5; no clear D gene. The CDR3 covers 14 residues. Germline V gene data show CDR1 as DFQATT and CDR2 as SNEGSKA (reference sequence). Trimming left V 0 bases short and J 2 bases short, with 10 bases between. The CDR3 DNA reads TGCAGTGCTAGAGAGGGCCGGCCTCAAGAGACCCAGTACTTC. Protein product: CSAREGRPQETQYF.

V gene TRBV14 combines with J gene TRBJ1-1; 7 positions match TRBD1. Germline assignment: CDR1 SGHDN and CDR2 FVKESK. The CDR3 is made up of 15 amino acids. Trimming cost V 4 bases and J 7 bases; bases outside gene matches: 12. CDR3 residues: CASSLGQDREGEAFF. The CDR3 DNA follows: TGTGCCAGCAGCCTCGGACAGGACAGAGAGGGTGAAGCTTTCTTT.